This T cell receptor (beta chain) was profiled in a study of molecular identifiers for immune sequencing clone quantification (dated by TCRdb to 2017 to 2018). Study-wide context: For a replicate experiment, RNA from about 20,000 or 100,000 naive CD8 T cells was divided into five aliquots, of which four were sequenced. This methods study benchmarked molecular-identifier clustering-based TCR repertoire sequencing (MIDCIRS) and TCR RNA copy counting, using CD8 T cells to do so.

Worth noting for this clonotype: Its antigen remains undetermined. One junction end does not reproduce the germline sequence, and a read error may be involved.

Libraries of naive CD8 T cells were built from around 20,000 to 1,000,000 sorted cells, with 10%, 30% or 50% of the purified RNA used. Naive CD8 T cells were FACS-sorted as CD8+CD4-CCR7+CD45RA+ on a BD FACSAria II into RLT Plus buffer. To test detection sensitivity, Jurkat RNA equal to over nine TCR copies was added to samples of about 20,000-1,100,000 naive CD8 T cells. Enrichment of CD8 T cells was performed with RosetteSep CD8+ T Cell Enrichment Cocktail and Ficoll-Paque, after which ACK red cell lysis was carried out. Preparation of the library involved PCR. The instrument was a NextSeq 500. Bulk TCR libraries were generated as previously described, with the TCR primers listed in Table S5 used. Total RNA was purified with the Qiagen AllPrep DNA/RNA kit. Before analysis, reads from multiple sequencing runs of the same library were pooled. Per the source publication's procedure: Only reads with exact TCR constant sequence were kept, trimmed to 150 nt, and grouped by their 12-nt molecular barcodes. Within each barcode group, reads were sub-clustered at a 15% Levenshtein threshold, and quality-weighted consensus sequences were built per RNA molecule. Non-functional sequences were filtered out, along with any lower-count sequence sitting one edit away from another sequence. On the basis of fitting two negative binomial distributions, barcode sub-clusters with fewer than 20% of the maximum read count were discarded. Through fastp at Q25 and MiXCR, TCRdb rebuilt clones from the public reads, retaining in-frame beta chains. Every distinct CDR3 protein forms one entry, paired with its most common genes and DNA. Clone size and V and J calls follow TCRdb, not the original study. This sample is represented by hundreds of thousands of distinct CDR3 sequences; 25% of them were singletons. The ten largest clones represent about 0.73% of the sample.

General findings and caveats noted by the study authors: About 3 recovered TCR RNA copies per cell were obtained by modeling, versus about 9.7 by digital PCR, implying a capture efficiency of 30% to 35%. Highly expanded clone sizes could be underestimated because identical TCR molecules may share a barcode. Even against a background of about a million naive CD8 T cells, spiked-in Jurkat TCR RNA amounting to a single cell's worth was reported to be detectable. In CMV-specific effector cells, clones with more than 20 RNA copies contained over 99% of molecules, whereas in naive cells such clones contained under 1% of molecules. Naive libraries contained spiked-in Jurkat TCR RNA (more than nine copies' worth), which is not part of the donor repertoire. When barcode sub-clustering was not used, chimeric consensus sequences inflated TCR diversity, with chimeras reaching as high as 47%.

The CDR3 measures 13 amino acids from cysteine to phenylalanine. The sequence is cut down to CDR3 DNA, 39 bases in frame from base 1. The germline V gene specifies SQVTM as CDR1 and ANQGSEA as CDR2. What was sequenced was naive CD8+ T cells from blood, with Jurkat cell RNA spiked in. Per the publication, the cell subset or site label means: FACS-sorted CD8+CD4-CCR7+CD45RA+ naive T cells. This receptor was identified in a human donor in good health. Some libraries in this study had Jurkat cell RNA spiked in. The rearrangement combines TRBV29-1 with TRBJ2-5, with 7 bases matching TRBD2. The DNA reads as follows: TGCAGCGGATCACCAGCGGGGAAAGAGCCCCAGTACTTC. This translates into CSGSPAGKEPQYF.